The 5 T cell receptor beta chains in this list originate from one sample, sequenced in a study of Ad26.COV2.S vaccination and SARS-CoV-2 variants. Some clones are missing from TCRdb's copy, which holds only in-frame ones; the method was immunoSEQ multiplex PCR. The sample has 300,000 to 350,000 clones; about 86% are singletons. The treatment: approximately 18 received Ad26.COV2.S at low or high dose, single or two shots; 5 received placebo; per-sample allocation not given. The study sampled participants on day 63 after the first vaccine or placebo injection. Sequencing was performed on peripheral blood, taken in a trial of Ad26.COV2.S vaccine versus placebo. These receptors all stem from a person aged 18-60 years who received the Ad26.COV2.S COVID-19 vaccine or a placebo.

This chain joins TRBV4-2 and TRBJ1-2; a weak D match, TRBD1 (5 bases). Germline V CDR1 and CDR2: LGHNA, YNFKEQ. The CDR3 is made up of 15 amino acids. The V gene lost 1 base and the J gene lost 11 bases, with 20 bases spanning the gap. The CDR3 region has the DNA TGTGCCAGCAGCCAAGGCACAGGCGAGAGGGAGGAGTACACCTTC. It translates to CASSQGTGEREEYTF.

This rearrangement joins TRBV29-1 to TRBJ2-2; a weak D match, TRBD2 (6 bases). Looked up from germline, CDR1 is SQVTM and CDR2 is ANQGSEA. CDR3 length equals 13 residues. V was shortened by 7 bases and J by 7 bases, with 16 bases between the two germline ends. The CDR3: CSAYGGPGGELFF. The CDR3 bases are TGCAGCGCCTACGGGGGTCCCGGCGGGGAGCTGTTTTTT.

The rearrangement joins TRBV19 to TRBJ1-4, with D unresolved. The germline gives CDR1 LNHDA, CDR2 SQIVND (reference sequence). V lost 1 base and J 3 bases, leaving 12 bases between the germline ends. This CDR3 spans 16 amino acids. The CDR3 here is CASSIGPRGSNEKLFF. DNA of the CDR3: TGTGCCAGTAGTATAGGCCCCCGGGGTTCTAATGAAAAACTGTTTTTT.

This chain connects TRBV27 to TRBJ1-5; no clear D gene. V lost 3 bases and J 0 bases, leaving 3 bases between the germline ends. CDR1 and CDR2 from the germline V gene are MNHEY and SMNVEV (reference sequence). The CDR3 totals 13 residues. This chain's CDR3 is CASSFYSNQPQHF. The CDR3 DNA is TGTGCCAGCAGTTTCTATAGCAATCAGCCCCAGCATTTT.

The chain is built from TRBV29-1 and TRBJ2-3, with TRBD2 identical over 7 bases. J gave up 5 bases and V 3 bases, and 8 bases lay outside the gene matches. CDR1 and CDR2 from the germline V gene are SQVTM and ANQGSEA. The CDR3 spans 14 residues. CDR3 loop: CSVEGREAVDTQYF. Here the CDR3 DNA reads TGCAGCGTTGAGGGTCGGGAGGCGGTAGATACGCAGTATTTT.